This T cell receptor beta chain was retrieved from a study of T cells after yellow fever vaccination. Study-wide results and caveats: The secondary response was weaker but peaked faster, day 5 versus 15. Boosting was followed by the reappearance of most primary-vaccination clones (roughly 96% CD4, around 90% CD8).

They built TCR cDNA with 5'RACE template switching, a step that put in a universal primer site and UMIs. Using its own MiXCR run on the 5' RACE reads, TCRdb lists one record per CDR3 protein. The sample lists hundreds of thousands of distinct CDR3 sequences, approximately 10% occurring once. Per the germline V gene, CDR1 is KGHSH and CDR2 is LQKENI. CDR3 size: 15 residues. J gave up 0 bases and V 4 bases, and 3 bases lay outside the gene matches. This clonotype was detected ten times or more. Its antigen is unknown. The chain has TRBV18 and TRBJ1-5, with 7 bases that match TRBD1. This clonotype originated in a man aged 18 to 29 who received the YFV17D yellow fever vaccine. Source: CD4+ T cells sorted from PBMCs, taken 5 days after the yellow fever booster vaccination. For the CDR3, the DNA is TGTGCCAGCTCACTCGGACAGGTTAGCAATCAGCCCCAGCATTTT. Protein sequence: CASSLGQVSNQPQHF.